Listed below are T cell receptor beta chains from one sample, sequenced in a study of cytomegalovirus exposure and HLA in healthy donors. The assay was immunoSEQ multiplex PCR, and TCRdb's table has in-frame clones only and misses some. The sample carries 200,000 to 250,000 clones, around 81% recorded once. Source material: PBMCs. The receptors stem from a woman aged 55 to 70 in good health and CMV-seropositive. Both conserved end residues are part of each CDR3. The D gene is left open where the match is weak. Not all rows give a size; the values are once, few, many and, for expanded clones, a class.

once | TRBJ2-5 | TRBV7-9 | - | TGTGCCAGCAGCTTAGGCATTGGGGGGACCCAAGAGACCCAGTACTTC | CASSLGIGGTQETQYF
- | TRBJ1-5 | TRBV7-9 | TRBD1 | TGTGCCAGCAGCTTCGGGACAGGAGTAAATCAGCCCCAGCATTTT | CASSFGTGVNQPQHF
- | TRBJ1-5 | TRBV7-3 | - | TGTGCCAGCAGCCCAGAGCGAACTCGCAATCAGCCCCAGCATTTT | CASSPERTRNQPQHF
once | TRBJ1-2 | TRBV18 | - | TGTGCCAGCTCCCCACCAGGACAGCAAGTCTATGGCTACACCTTC | CASSPPGQQVYGYTF
- | TRBJ2-6 | TRBV10-3 | - | TGTGCCATCAAGGAGGCAGAGGGTCTCTCTGGGGCCAACGTCCTGACTTTC | CAIKEAEGLSGANVLTF
- | TRBJ2-5 | TRBV11-2 | - | TGTGCCAGCACCCTAGACGGGACACCGCGTCTGACCCAGTACTTC | CASTLDGTPRLTQYF
- | TRBJ1-2 | TRBV28 | TRBD1 | TGTGCCAGCAGTTACCCAGGGGGCTATGGCTACACCTTC | CASSYPGGYGYTF
- | TRBJ1-1 | TRBV9 | - | TGCGCCAGCAGCGTATTCGGGGGTACGACTTTCTTT | CASSVFGGTTFF
large | TRBJ1-4 | TRBV9 | TRBD1 | TGTGCCAGCAGCACCCCCGGGACAGGGAATGAAAAACTGTTTTTT | CASSTPGTGNEKLFF
- | TRBJ2-2 | TRBV11-3 | - | TGTGCCAGCAGCTTAGATCCGGGACAAGATTTCACCGGGGAGCTGTTTTTT | CASSLDPGQDFTGELFF
- | TRBJ1-3 | TRBV7-9 | - | TGTGCCAGCAGCCGGACAGTCAGAAACACCATATATTTT | CASSRTVRNTIYF
- | TRBJ2-1 | TRBV14 | TRBD1 | TGTGCCAGCACCGGGACAGGGGACCTCCTCTCCTACAATGAGCAGTTCTTC | CASTGTGDLLSYNEQFF
- | TRBJ2-3 | TRBV4-1 | - | TGCGCCAGCAGCCAAGGGGCAGGCGGGGGCACAGATACGCAGTATTTT | CASSQGAGGGTDTQYF
- | TRBJ1-3 | TRBV9 | - | TGTGCCAGCAGCCCCGATTCGCCTTCGGCGGGTGGAAACACCATATATTTT | CASSPDSPSAGGNTIYF
- | TRBJ2-1 | TRBV28 | TRBD1 | TGTGCCAGCAGTTTAGGCCTTATCTCAGGGGGCTACAATGAGCAGTTCTTC | CASSLGLISGGYNEQFF
- | TRBJ1-1 | TRBV19 | TRBD1 | TGTGTCAAAATGGACAGGGGGAACACTGAAGCTTTCTTT | CVKMDRGNTEAFF
- | TRBJ2-3 | TRBV7-8 | - | TGTGCCAGCAGCTTTATGCGGGCGGATACGCAGTATTTT | CASSFMRADTQYF
- | TRBJ2-7 | TRBV6-1 | - | TGTGCCAGCTCCGCGAGGGCGGGAACCTACGAGCAGTACTTC | CASSARAGTYEQYF
- | TRBJ1-1 | TRBV5-1 | TRBD1 | TGCGCCAGCAGCTACGGACAGGCGAACACTGAAGCTTTCTTT | CASSYGQANTEAFF
once | TRBJ1-6 | TRBV6-1 | TRBD1 | TGTGCCAGCAGTGAGGACAACAGGGGAGCGAGATCACCCCTCCACTTT | CASSEDNRGARSPLHF
few | TRBJ2-1 | TRBV27 | TRBD2 | TGTGCCACCTTTAGGGCGGGAGGGTCCTACAATGAGCAGTTCTTC | CATFRAGGSYNEQFF
- | TRBJ2-5 | TRBV28 | TRBD2 | TGTGCCAGCAGTTTATGGACTAGCGGTTTTGAGACCCAGTACTTC | CASSLWTSGFETQYF
- | TRBJ2-1 | TRBV2 | - | TGTGCCAGCCGGACAGAGATGGGGTACAATGAGCAGTTCTTC | CASRTEMGYNEQFF
- | TRBJ2-1 | TRBV4-1 | - | TGCGCCAGCAGCCCACTTTTGGTCAAGCCCTACAATGAGCAGTTCTTC | CASSPLLVKPYNEQFF
few | TRBJ2-7 | TRBV19 | - | TGTGCCAGTAGTGCCCGGGTGGGCAGAGGAGGCGTCTACGAGCAGTACTTC | CASSARVGRGGVYEQYF
- | TRBJ2-7 | TRBV2 | TRBD1 | TGTGCCAGCTCAGGACAGGGCCCCTACGAGCAGTACTTC | CASSGQGPYEQYF
- | TRBJ1-1 | TRBV10-2 | - | TGCGCCAGCAGTTATACAGGGTACACTGAAGCTTTCTTT | CASSYTGYTEAFF
- | TRBJ1-1 | TRBV27 | - | TGTGCCAGCAGTTTGGTGGGTGGGGGGGCGAACACTGAAGCTTTCTTT | CASSLVGGGANTEAFF
few | TRBJ2-7 | TRBV18 | TRBD2 | TGTGCCAGCTCACCCTGGACTAGAAAGGGGACCGAGCAGTACTTC | CASSPWTRKGTEQYF
- | TRBJ2-7 | TRBV6-6 | TRBD2 | TGTGCCAGCAGTTCGCCCGGGACTAGCGGCTACGAGCAGTACTTC | CASSSPGTSGYEQYF
- | TRBJ1-1 | TRBV7-9 | TRBD1 | TGTGCCAGCAGCCCGTGGACAGGGGGCAGGGGAACTGAAGCTTTCTTT | CASSPWTGGRGTEAFF
- | TRBJ2-3 | TRBV5-1 | TRBD2 | TGCGCCAGCAGCTGGGGACTAGCGCCAGATACGCAGTATTTT | CASSWGLAPDTQYF
- | TRBJ2-7 | TRBV5-4 | - | TGTGCCAGCAGCCCGGGACTTTTATACGAGCAGTACTTC | CASSPGLLYEQYF
- | TRBJ1-1 | TRBV7-9 | - | TGTGCCAGCAGCTTATTTTTTGGGGGCCGGGAAGAAGCTTTCTTT | CASSLFFGGREEAFF
few | TRBJ2-1 | TRBV29-1 | TRBD2 | TGCAGCGTATCGATGGCGGGACTAGCCTACAATGAGCAGTTCTTC | CSVSMAGLAYNEQFF
- | TRBJ2-3 | TRBV7-9 | - | TGTGCCAGCAGCCAAGGTGGGGGCCCCACAGATACGCAGTATTTT | CASSQGGGPTDTQYF
- | TRBJ2-1 | TRBV5-1 | TRBD2 | TGCGCCAGCAGCTTTCCGCGGGAGGGAAGCTCCTACAATGAGCAGTTCTTC | CASSFPREGSSYNEQFF
- | TRBJ2-1 | TRBV7-3 | TRBD2 | TGTGCCAGCAGCTTCGGGACTAGCAGTAATGAGCAGTTCTTC | CASSFGTSSNEQFF
- | TRBJ2-5 | TRBV21-1 | - | TGTGCCAGCAGCAAGGACAAGGAAGAGCAGTACTTC | CASSKDKEEQYF
once | TRBJ2-7 | TRBV15 | - | TGTGCCACCAGCAGAGATCTGTCTAGCCTTTTGGGCTACGAGCAGTACTTC | CATSRDLSSLLGYEQYF
- | TRBJ2-7 | TRBV5-1 | - | TGCGCCAGCAGCTTGACTGGTAGAACCACCTACGAGCAGTACTTC | CASSLTGRTTYEQYF
- | TRBJ1-2 | TRBV20-1 | - | TGCAGTGCTAGTCAGGGCTACACCTTC | CSASQGYTF
- | TRBJ1-5 | TRBV5-1 | TRBD1 | TGCGCCAGCAGCGAGACAGGGCCGGGACAGCCCCAGCATTTT | CASSETGPGQPQHF
- | TRBJ1-4 | TRBV5-8 | - | TGTGCCAGCAGCTTGGAGACAGGAGAAAAACTGTTTTTT | CASSLETGEKLFF
few | TRBJ1-1 | TRBV2 | - | TGTGCCAGCAGTGATTGGGCAACGGCTTTCTTT | CASSDWATAFF
- | TRBJ2-7 | TRBV5-4 | TRBD1 | TGTGCCAGCAGCGTCCCCGGGACAGGGGGCGAGCAGTACTTC | CASSVPGTGGEQYF
- | TRBJ1-2 | TRBV7-9 | TRBD1 | TGTGCCAGCAGCAACTCCGGGACAGGGAGGAGGTTTGGCTACACCTTC | CASSNSGTGRRFGYTF
- | TRBJ2-5 | TRBV5-6 | TRBD2 | TGTGCCAGCAGCTTGAGGTTGCGGGAGCTGGAGACCCAGTACTTC | CASSLRLRELETQYF
- | TRBJ2-1 | TRBV19 | TRBD1 | TGTGCCAGTCGTAACGACAGGGTGTCCTACAATGAGCAGTTCTTC | CASRNDRVSYNEQFF
- | TRBJ1-3 | TRBV5-1 | TRBD1 | TGCGCCAGCAACCCGGGACAGGCAATCTCTGGAAACACCATATATTTT | CASNPGQAISGNTIYF
- | TRBJ2-1 | TRBV10-3 | - | TGTGCCACTCAAGGGACAAATCGAGGGGTCGATGAGCAGTTCTTC | CATQGTNRGVDEQFF
- | TRBJ2-7 | TRBV30 | - | TGTGCCTTGGAGCCGGGTGAGGGAGAGCAGTACTTC | CALEPGEGEQYF
- | TRBJ1-6 | TRBV28 | - | TGTGCCAGCAGTCTCCTACAGGGTTCGCCCCTCCACTTT | CASSLLQGSPLHF